A single sample is the source of the 4 T cell receptor beta chains below, sequenced in a study of CD8+ T cells in alopecia areata. cDNA reverse transcribed from extracted RNA served as the sequencing template. Clones were read by immunoSEQ multiplex PCR, and TCRdb kept only the in-frame ones, dropping some. The top ten clones hold about 0.65% of a sample with approximately 200,000 clones, around 60% of them seen once. Treatment of the sample: oral pan-JAK inhibitor, 5-10 mg twice daily. Source: CD4+ T cells sorted from blood, taken at week 4, from a patient treated with tofacitinib. The receptors stem from a human donor with alopecia areata.

The chain recombines TRBV4-3 with TRBJ1-2, with 8 bases lining up with TRBD1. J was trimmed by 5 bases and V by 10 bases; bases with no gene match: 9. Germline-derived CDR1 and CDR2 are LGHNA and YSLEER. This CDR3 is built from 13 residues. The CDR3, as DNA: TGCGCCACTCCGATGGACAGGGAGTATGGCTACACCTTC. Protein sequence: CATPMDREYGYTF.

The rearrangement links TRBV15 to TRBJ2-7; D not certain. CDR1 and CDR2 (germline): LNHNV, YYDKDF (reference sequence). The V end lost 7 bases, the J end lost 1 base, and 11 bases lay between the germline ends. This CDR3 has 13 amino acids. The CDR3 coding sequence is TGTGCCACCATTTTCCAGCAATCCTACGAGCAGTACTTC. It specifies CATIFQQSYEQYF.

V and J are TRBV18 and TRBJ2-7; D might be TRBD1 (6 bases). CDR1 KGHSH and CDR2 LQKENI come from the germline V gene. The CDR3 has 16 residues. The ends were cut back, 0 bases at V and 6 bases at J, with 18 bases in the middle. The CDR3 protein is CASSPPSTGRVGEQYF. The CDR3 DNA sequence: TGTGCCAGCTCACCACCCTCGACAGGAAGGGTGGGCGAGCAGTACTTC.

The chain couples TRBV29-1 to TRBJ2-4, with D hard to call. Germline loops: CDR1 SQVTM, CDR2 ANQGSEA. The CDR3 consists of 12 residues. V was shortened by 6 bases and J by 6 bases, with 12 bases between the two germline ends. This CDR3 reads CSVRAAGNIQYF. The CDR3 nucleotides read TGCAGCGTACGGGCAGCTGGAAACATTCAGTACTTC.